This T cell receptor beta chain emerged from a study of regulatory T cells in long-lasting Graves disease. Study findings and constraints: Comparison showed that persistent patients shared more public clonotypes (about 3,000) than new patients (966). Favored usage of TRBV28, TRBJ1-2 and TRBJ2-5 was recorded in persistent disease.

Sequencing libraries for TCR beta were prepared with iRepertoire HTBI primers and Arm-PCR of CDR3 regions. From the multiplex PCR reads, TCRdb called clonotypes with MiXCR, one entry per CDR3 protein. The sample shows fewer than 400,000 distinct CDR3 sequences, less than 25% of them seen only once. Sample time point: persistent/refractory GD, antithyroid drugs over 5 years with positive TRAb. Making the TCR library involved RNA that had been extracted from PBMCs. There are a few counts of this clonotype. What it binds is not known. The germline V gene encodes CDR1 SGHTA and CDR2 FQGNSA. V lost 5 bases and J lost 4; bases outside the gene matches: 7. The CDR3 spans 16 residues.

This specimen was peripheral blood mononuclear cells (PBMCs), taken when the disease was refractory, from a patient treated with antithyroid drugs. The rearrangement links TRBV7-2 to TRBJ2-7, with 14 bases that match TRBD2. The TCR was taken from a female donor with Graves disease. The CDR3 DNA sequence: TGTGCCAGCAGCCGACTAGCGGGAGGGAGTTCGTACGAGCAGTACTTC. Encoded protein: CASSRLAGGSSYEQYF.